The rows below give T cell receptor beta chains drawn from one sample of a study of T cell responses to AZD1222 COVID-19 vaccine. Libraries were prepared by immunoSEQ multiplex PCR; TCRdb keeps only in-frame clonotypes and omits some of them. The table includes tens of thousands of clones, 85% to 90% detected once. Sequencing was performed on peripheral blood, taken on day 0 of AZD1222 vaccination. Every receptor here comes from an adult in good health. The CDR3 runs from the conserved cysteine through the conserved F or W. The D gene is left open where the match is weak. Size tells how often a clone was seen (once, few, many) or the class of an expanded clone, and some rows leave it out.

clone_size: .; cdr3_length: 15; d_call: .; j_call: TRBJ2-3; v_call: TRBV5-1; cdr3_nt: TGCGCCAGCAGCTCGACGACTAGGAACACAGATACGCAGTATTTT; cdr3_aa: CASSSTTRNTDTQYF
clone_size: .; cdr3_length: 13; d_call: .; j_call: TRBJ1-2; v_call: TRBV18; cdr3_nt: TGTGCCAGCTCACCAGAGGGGCGAAGTGGCTACACCTTC; cdr3_aa: CASSPEGRSGYTF
clone_size: .; cdr3_length: 17; d_call: TRBD1; j_call: TRBJ1-5; v_call: TRBV19; cdr3_nt: TGTGCCAGTAATTCCGGGACAGGCCGATTTAGTAATCAGCCCCAGCATTTT; cdr3_aa: CASNSGTGRFSNQPQHF
clone_size: .; cdr3_length: 15; d_call: .; j_call: TRBJ1-4; v_call: TRBV28; cdr3_nt: TGTGCCAGCAGACCATCGGACGGGCTTAGAGAAAAACTGTTTTTT; cdr3_aa: CASRPSDGLREKLFF
clone_size: .; cdr3_length: 12; d_call: .; j_call: TRBJ2-1; v_call: TRBV18; cdr3_nt: TGTGCCAGCTCACCCCAGGGGAATGAGCAGTTCTTC; cdr3_aa: CASSPQGNEQFF
clone_size: .; cdr3_length: 13; d_call: .; j_call: TRBJ2-5; v_call: TRBV15; cdr3_nt: TGTGCCACCAGCAGAGACCCCGGCCAAACCCAGTACTTC; cdr3_aa: CATSRDPGQTQYF
clone_size: .; cdr3_length: 15; d_call: TRBD2; j_call: TRBJ2-5; v_call: TRBV5-4; cdr3_nt: TGTGCCAGCAGCCCGGGACTAGCGGGAGGAGGGACCCAGTACTTC; cdr3_aa: CASSPGLAGGGTQYF
clone_size: .; cdr3_length: 16; d_call: .; j_call: TRBJ1-1; v_call: TRBV4-3; cdr3_nt: TGCGCCAGCAGCCAAGAAATTGGGGGATCGAACACTGAAGCTTTCTTT; cdr3_aa: CASSQEIGGSNTEAFF
clone_size: .; cdr3_length: 18; d_call: .; j_call: TRBJ1-1; v_call: TRBV21-1; cdr3_nt: TGTGCCAGCAGCAAAACGAGTCGCGGGGGGCAGAACAACACTGAAGCTTTCTTT; cdr3_aa: CASSKTSRGGQNNTEAFF
clone_size: .; cdr3_length: 13; d_call: .; j_call: TRBJ1-2; v_call: TRBV5-1; cdr3_nt: TGCGCCAGCAGCTTGGGACAGTCCTATGGCTACACCTTC; cdr3_aa: CASSLGQSYGYTF
clone_size: .; cdr3_length: 15; d_call: TRBD1; j_call: TRBJ2-5; v_call: TRBV9; cdr3_nt: TGTGCCAGCAGCCCGACCGACAGGGGTAGGGAGACCCAGTACTTC; cdr3_aa: CASSPTDRGRETQYF
clone_size: .; cdr3_length: 13; d_call: .; j_call: TRBJ1-6; v_call: TRBV28; cdr3_nt: TGTGCCAGCAGTTTATTTATCCGTTCACCCCTCCACTTT; cdr3_aa: CASSLFIRSPLHF
clone_size: .; cdr3_length: 17; d_call: .; j_call: TRBJ2-1; v_call: TRBV14; cdr3_nt: TGTGCCAGCAGCCAAGATCCCCTAGAGAGCTCCTACAATGAGCAGTTCTTC; cdr3_aa: CASSQDPLESSYNEQFF
clone_size: .; cdr3_length: 14; d_call: .; j_call: TRBJ2-7; v_call: TRBV29-1; cdr3_nt: TGCAGCGTTGTCTATGAAGGGCTTTTCTACGAGCAGTACTTC; cdr3_aa: CSVVYEGLFYEQYF
clone_size: .; cdr3_length: 11; d_call: .; j_call: TRBJ2-1; v_call: TRBV25-1; cdr3_nt: TGTGCCAGCAGTACCAAAGCGGGGCAGTTCTTC; cdr3_aa: CASSTKAGQFF
clone_size: .; cdr3_length: 17; d_call: .; j_call: TRBJ2-2; v_call: TRBV9; cdr3_nt: TGTGCCAGCAGCGTAGGGCGAACGGGACGATTCACCGGGGAGCTGTTTTTT; cdr3_aa: CASSVGRTGRFTGELFF
clone_size: few; cdr3_length: 15; d_call: TRBD2; j_call: TRBJ2-7; v_call: TRBV6-5; cdr3_nt: TGTGCCAGCACCCAGACTAGCGGGAGATCCCACGAGCAGTACTTC; cdr3_aa: CASTQTSGRSHEQYF
clone_size: .; cdr3_length: 14; d_call: TRBD1; j_call: TRBJ1-5; v_call: TRBV19; cdr3_nt: TGTGCCAGTAGGCGGACAGGGGAGGCCCAGCCCCAGCATTTT; cdr3_aa: CASRRTGEAQPQHF
clone_size: once; cdr3_length: 14; d_call: .; j_call: TRBJ2-2; v_call: TRBV10-1; cdr3_nt: TGCGCCAGCAGTTTCGGGATTTCGGCCGGGGAGCTGTTTTTT; cdr3_aa: CASSFGISAGELFF
clone_size: .; cdr3_length: 12; d_call: .; j_call: TRBJ2-7; v_call: TRBV29-1; cdr3_nt: TGCAGCGTTGAAGGGGAAAACTACGAGCAGTACTTC; cdr3_aa: CSVEGENYEQYF
clone_size: .; cdr3_length: 13; d_call: .; j_call: TRBJ1-4; v_call: TRBV30; cdr3_nt: TGTGCCCGGACGGGGCCTAATAATGAAAAACTGTTTTTT; cdr3_aa: CARTGPNNEKLFF
clone_size: .; cdr3_length: 15; d_call: TRBD1; j_call: TRBJ2-1; v_call: TRBV18; cdr3_nt: TGTGCCAGCTCATTGACAGGGGGCTCCTACAATGAGCAGTTCTTC; cdr3_aa: CASSLTGGSYNEQFF
clone_size: few; cdr3_length: 14; d_call: .; j_call: TRBJ1-1; v_call: TRBV27; cdr3_nt: TGTGCCAGCAGTTTCACCCCAAGCGGGGTTGAAGCTTTCTTT; cdr3_aa: CASSFTPSGVEAFF
clone_size: .; cdr3_length: 16; d_call: .; j_call: TRBJ2-3; v_call: TRBV5-1; cdr3_nt: TGCGCCAGCACCACCCGGGCGGGATCCCCCACAGATACGCAGTATTTT; cdr3_aa: CASTTRAGSPTDTQYF
clone_size: .; cdr3_length: 13; d_call: .; j_call: TRBJ2-3; v_call: TRBV12-3/TRBV12-4; cdr3_nt: TGTGCCAGCAGCGTCATAAATTCAGATACGCAGTATTTT; cdr3_aa: CASSVINSDTQYF
clone_size: .; cdr3_length: 15; d_call: TRBD1; j_call: TRBJ1-1; v_call: TRBV4-2; cdr3_nt: TGTGCCAGCAGCCCCGGACAGGGGACGAACACTGAAGCTTTCTTT; cdr3_aa: CASSPGQGTNTEAFF
clone_size: .; cdr3_length: 14; d_call: TRBD2; j_call: TRBJ2-5; v_call: TRBV11-2; cdr3_nt: TGTGCCAGCAGCGAGTTAGCGGGGCAAGAGACCCAGTACTTC; cdr3_aa: CASSELAGQETQYF
clone_size: .; cdr3_length: 15; d_call: TRBD1; j_call: TRBJ1-5; v_call: TRBV6-2/TRBV6-3; cdr3_nt: TGTGCCAGCAGTTACAGGGACAGGCAAGGTCAGCCCCAGCATTTT; cdr3_aa: CASSYRDRQGQPQHF
clone_size: .; cdr3_length: 13; d_call: .; j_call: TRBJ1-6; v_call: TRBV10-2; cdr3_nt: TGCGCCAGCAGTGTGGGCCCTAATTCACCCCTCCACTTT; cdr3_aa: CASSVGPNSPLHF
clone_size: .; cdr3_length: 14; d_call: TRBD2; j_call: TRBJ2-1; v_call: TRBV9; cdr3_nt: TGTGCCAGCAGCGTAGAACTAGCGGGAGGTGAGCAGTTCTTC; cdr3_aa: CASSVELAGGEQFF
clone_size: few; cdr3_length: 14; d_call: .; j_call: TRBJ2-4; v_call: TRBV6-6; cdr3_nt: TGTGCCAGCAGTGCAAGGGGGGCCAAAGACATTCAGTACTTC; cdr3_aa: CASSARGAKDIQYF
clone_size: .; cdr3_length: 16; d_call: .; j_call: TRBJ2-1; v_call: TRBV27; cdr3_nt: TGTGCCAGCAGGGATCCGCAGGGCGGTTTTTACAATGAGCAGTTCTTC; cdr3_aa: CASRDPQGGFYNEQFF
clone_size: .; cdr3_length: 12; d_call: .; j_call: TRBJ1-2; v_call: TRBV28; cdr3_nt: TGTGCCAGCAGTGCCGCCAACTATGGCTACACCTTC; cdr3_aa: CASSAANYGYTF